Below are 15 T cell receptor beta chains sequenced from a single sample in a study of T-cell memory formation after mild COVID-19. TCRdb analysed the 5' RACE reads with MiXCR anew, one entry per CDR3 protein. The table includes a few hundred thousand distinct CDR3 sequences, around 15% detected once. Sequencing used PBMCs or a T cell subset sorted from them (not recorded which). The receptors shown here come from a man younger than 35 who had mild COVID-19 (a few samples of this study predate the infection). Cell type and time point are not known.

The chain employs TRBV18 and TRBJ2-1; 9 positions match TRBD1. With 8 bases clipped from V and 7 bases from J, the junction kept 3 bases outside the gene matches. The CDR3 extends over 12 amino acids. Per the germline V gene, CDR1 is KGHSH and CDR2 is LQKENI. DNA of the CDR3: TGTGCCAGCCGACAGGGGGGGAATGAGCAGTTCTTC. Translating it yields CASRQGGNEQFF.

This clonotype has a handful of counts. The CDR3 protein is CASAMGTLNNEQFF. CDR3 DNA: TGTGCCAGCGCTATGGGGACGCTAAACAATGAGCAGTTCTTC. This chain connects TRBV10-3 to TRBJ2-1; perhaps D is TRBD1 or TRBD2 (5 bases each). This CDR3 has 14 amino acids. The ends were cut back, 10 bases at V and 5 bases at J, with 18 bases in the middle. Germline V gene sequence: CDR1 ENHRY, CDR2 SYGVKD.

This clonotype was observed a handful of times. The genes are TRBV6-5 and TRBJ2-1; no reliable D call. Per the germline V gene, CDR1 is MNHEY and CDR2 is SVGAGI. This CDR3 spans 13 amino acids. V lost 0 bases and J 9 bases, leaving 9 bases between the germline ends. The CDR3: CASSYSREGEQFF. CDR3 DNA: TGTGCCAGCAGTTACTCAAGGGAAGGTGAGCAGTTCTTC.

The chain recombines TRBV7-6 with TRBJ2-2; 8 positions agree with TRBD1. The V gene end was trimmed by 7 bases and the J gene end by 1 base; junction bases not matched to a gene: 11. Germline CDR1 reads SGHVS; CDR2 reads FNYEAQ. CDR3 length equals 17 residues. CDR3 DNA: TGTGCCAGCACAGTTGCCGCCGGGACAGGGAACACCGGGGAGCTGTTTTTT. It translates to CASTVAAGTGNTGELFF.

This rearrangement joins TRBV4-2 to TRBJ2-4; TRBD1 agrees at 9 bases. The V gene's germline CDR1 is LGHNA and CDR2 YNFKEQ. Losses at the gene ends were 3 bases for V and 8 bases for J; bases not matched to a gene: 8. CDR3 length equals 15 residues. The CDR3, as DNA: TGTGCCAGCAGCCATAGACAGGGGGTAGGAGACATTCAGTACTTC. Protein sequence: CASSHRQGVGDIQYF.

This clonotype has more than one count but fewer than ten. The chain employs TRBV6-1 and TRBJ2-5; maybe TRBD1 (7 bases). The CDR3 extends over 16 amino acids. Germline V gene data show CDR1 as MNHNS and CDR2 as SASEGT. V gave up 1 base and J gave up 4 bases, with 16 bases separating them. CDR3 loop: CASSEGSAGGGETQYF. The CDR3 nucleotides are TGTGCCAGCAGTGAAGGTTCGGCAGGGGGAGGAGAGACCCAGTACTTC.

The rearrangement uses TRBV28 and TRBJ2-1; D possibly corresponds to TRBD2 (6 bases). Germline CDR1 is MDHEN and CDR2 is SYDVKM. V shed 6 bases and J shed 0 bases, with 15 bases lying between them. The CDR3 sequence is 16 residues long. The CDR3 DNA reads TGTGCCAGCAGCTTACTCCGGGACTTCTCCTACAATGAGCAGTTCTTC. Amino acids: CASSLLRDFSYNEQFF. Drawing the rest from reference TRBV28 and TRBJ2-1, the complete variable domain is DVKVTQSSRYLVKRTGEKVFLECVQDMDHENMFWYRQDPGLGLRLIYFSYDVKMKEKGDIPEGYSVSREKKERFSLILESASTNQTSMYLCASSLLRDFSYNEQFFGPGTRLTVL.

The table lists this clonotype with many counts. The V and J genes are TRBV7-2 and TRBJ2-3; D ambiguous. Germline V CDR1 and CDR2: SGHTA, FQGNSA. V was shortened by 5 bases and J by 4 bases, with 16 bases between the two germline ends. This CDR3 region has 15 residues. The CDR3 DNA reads TGTGCCAGCAGCAGCTGGTCCTCCGGCGCAGATACGCAGTATTTT. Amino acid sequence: CASSSWSSGADTQYF.

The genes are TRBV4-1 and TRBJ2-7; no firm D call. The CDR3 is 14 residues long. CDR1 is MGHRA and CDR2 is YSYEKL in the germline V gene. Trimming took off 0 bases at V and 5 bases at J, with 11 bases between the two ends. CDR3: CASSQDRRFDEQYF. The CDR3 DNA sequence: TGCGCCAGCAGCCAAGACCGGCGTTTTGACGAGCAGTACTTC.

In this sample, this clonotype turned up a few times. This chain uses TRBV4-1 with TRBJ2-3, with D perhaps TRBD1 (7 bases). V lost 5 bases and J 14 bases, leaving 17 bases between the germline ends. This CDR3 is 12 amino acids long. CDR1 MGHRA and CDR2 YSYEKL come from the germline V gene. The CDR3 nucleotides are TGCGCCAGCAGCTTAGACAGGGAGGTACGGTATTTT. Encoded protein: CASSLDREVRYF.

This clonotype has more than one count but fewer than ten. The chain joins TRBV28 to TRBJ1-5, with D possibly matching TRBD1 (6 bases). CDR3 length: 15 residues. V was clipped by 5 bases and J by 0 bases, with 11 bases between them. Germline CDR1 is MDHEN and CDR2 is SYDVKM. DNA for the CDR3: TGTGCCAGCAGTGCGGACAGCAATAGCAATCAGCCCCAGCATTTT. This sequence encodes CASSADSNSNQPQHF.

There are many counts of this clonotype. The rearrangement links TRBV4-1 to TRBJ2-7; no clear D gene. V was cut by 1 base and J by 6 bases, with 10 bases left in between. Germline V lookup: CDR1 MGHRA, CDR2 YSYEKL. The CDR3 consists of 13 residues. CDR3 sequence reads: CASSQVIHGEQYV. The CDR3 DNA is TGCGCCAGCAGCCAAGTTATACATGGCGAGCAGTACGTC.

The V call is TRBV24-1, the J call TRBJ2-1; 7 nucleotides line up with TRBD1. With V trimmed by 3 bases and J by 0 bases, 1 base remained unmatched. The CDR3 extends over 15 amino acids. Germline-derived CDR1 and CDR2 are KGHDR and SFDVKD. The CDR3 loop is CATSDRQGSYNEQFF. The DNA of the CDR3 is TGTGCCACCAGTGATCGACAGGGCTCCTACAATGAGCAGTTCTTC.

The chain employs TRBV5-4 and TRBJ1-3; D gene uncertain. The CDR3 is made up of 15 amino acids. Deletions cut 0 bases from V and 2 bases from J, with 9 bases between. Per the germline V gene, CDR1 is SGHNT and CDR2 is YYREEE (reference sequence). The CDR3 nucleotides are TGTGCCAGCAGCTTGGACGGGCTCGCTGGAAACACCATATATTTT. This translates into CASSLDGLAGNTIYF.

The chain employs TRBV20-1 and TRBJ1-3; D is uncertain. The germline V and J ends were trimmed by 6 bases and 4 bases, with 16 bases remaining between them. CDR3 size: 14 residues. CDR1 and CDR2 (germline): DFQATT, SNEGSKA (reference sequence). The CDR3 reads CSASRGRSGNTIYF. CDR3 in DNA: TGCAGTGCCAGCAGAGGGAGGTCCGGAAACACCATATATTTT.